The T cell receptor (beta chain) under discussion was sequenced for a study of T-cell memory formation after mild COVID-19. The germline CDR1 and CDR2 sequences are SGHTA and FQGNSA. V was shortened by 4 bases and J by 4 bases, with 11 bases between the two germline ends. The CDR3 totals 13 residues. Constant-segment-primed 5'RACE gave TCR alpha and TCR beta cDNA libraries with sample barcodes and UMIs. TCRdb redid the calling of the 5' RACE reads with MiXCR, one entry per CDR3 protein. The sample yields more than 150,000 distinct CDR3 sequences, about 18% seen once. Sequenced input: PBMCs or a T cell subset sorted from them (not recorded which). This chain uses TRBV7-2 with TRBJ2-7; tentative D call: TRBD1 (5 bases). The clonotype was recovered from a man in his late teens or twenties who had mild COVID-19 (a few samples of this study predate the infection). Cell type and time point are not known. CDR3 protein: CASSSDIIYEQYF. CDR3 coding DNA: TGTGCCAGCAGCTCGGACATCATTTACGAGCAGTACTTC.